Below, 19 T cell receptor beta chains from the same sample are listed, as sequenced in a study of response to subunit inactivated influenza vaccine. TCRdb re-derived calls from the RT-PCR reads in MiXCR, one entry per CDR3 protein. The table shows around 570,000 distinct CDR3 sequences, with less than 10% occurring only once. Source: PBMCs from blood, taken around 25 months after vaccination. Receptors originate from a man aged 50 to 69 who received an inactivated influenza vaccine.

The sample holds a few counts of this clonotype. The chain employs TRBV10-1 and TRBJ2-3, with 8 bases aligning to TRBD2. The CDR3 consists of 14 residues. CDR1 WNHNN and CDR2 SYGVQD come from the germline V gene (reference sequence). Unmatched junction bases numbered 8, after V lost 7 bases and J lost 5 bases. CDR3 in amino acids: CASTRGGIGDTQYF. The CDR3 coding sequence is TGCGCCAGCACCCGGGGGGGAATCGGAGATACGCAGTATTTT.

This clonotype was seen only a few times. The chain recombines TRBV5-1 with TRBJ2-1; 10 nucleotides align to TRBD2. The length of the CDR3 is 17 residues. Germline CDR1 is SGHRS and CDR2 is YFSETQ. Trimming cost V 4 bases and J 7 bases; bases outside gene matches: 14. The CDR3, as DNA: TGCGCCAGCAGCCGAAAGGTAGCGGGGGGTTCTGTGAATGAGCAGTTCTTC. Translating gives CASSRKVAGGSVNEQFF.

The rearrangement uses TRBV24-1 and TRBJ1-1; D possibly corresponds to TRBD1 (6 bases). The V and J ends lost 7 bases and 3 bases respectively, with 14 bases between them. This CDR3 has 14 residues. Germline assignment: CDR1 KGHDR and CDR2 SFDVKD. Written as DNA, the CDR3 is TGTGCCACCAGGGCACGGACAGATGACACTGAAGCTTTCTTT. It translates to CATRARTDDTEAFF.

Only a few counts were recorded for this clonotype. The V and J genes are TRBV12-3 or TRBV12-4 and TRBJ2-2; no definite D call. Deletions cut 6 bases from V and 1 base from J, with 9 bases between. The CDR3 totals 14 residues. The CDR3 sequence is CASRPTRNTGELFF. In DNA, the CDR3 is TGTGCCAGCAGACCAACAAGGAACACCGGGGAGCTGTTTTTT.

This clonotype was detected a few times. The V call is TRBV4-1, the J call TRBJ2-5, with D perhaps TRBD2 (6 bases). The V and J ends lost 3 bases and 4 bases respectively, with 18 bases between them. The length of the CDR3 is 16 residues. Germline lookup yields CDR1 MGHRA and CDR2 YSYEKL. The CDR3 loop is CASSQRGGLATETQYF. The CDR3 bases are TGCGCCAGCAGCCAGCGTGGGGGGTTAGCGACAGAGACCCAGTACTTC.

This clonotype was counted many times. The chain combines TRBV10-3 with TRBJ1-5; D call uncertain. V lost 2 bases to trimming and J lost 3 bases, with 8 bases between them. This CDR3 is 14 amino acids long. Germline-derived CDR1 and CDR2 are ENHRY and SYGVKD. This chain's CDR3 is CAISEGLTNQPQHF. The CDR3 nucleotides are TGTGCCATCAGTGAGGGCCTGACCAATCAGCCCCAGCATTTT.

The chain couples TRBV30 to TRBJ2-7; the match to TRBD1 covers 9 bases. The CDR3 is made up of 15 amino acids. Germline V gene data show CDR1 as GTSNPN and CDR2 as SVGIG (reference sequence). V gave up 4 bases and J gave up 7 bases; unmatched junction bases: 14. CDR3 coding DNA: TGTGCCTGGAACTTTCGCGACAGGGGGTTTCGGGAGCAGTACTTC. Its protein product is CAWNFRDRGFREQYF.

The genes are TRBV7-8 and TRBJ2-1; weak D call: TRBD2 (5 bases). Trimming removed 0 bases from V and 7 bases from J, with 16 bases in between. This CDR3 region has 16 residues. Germline V gives CDR1 SGHVS, CDR2 FQNEAQ. This CDR3 is CASSLAFSIRGNEQFF. The CDR3 region has the DNA TGTGCCAGCAGCTTAGCCTTCTCGATTAGAGGGAATGAGCAGTTCTTC.

Details on this clonotype: An end of the junction does not agree with germline; a read error may underlie this. V and J are TRBV7-7 and TRBJ2-3; D is perhaps TRBD1 (6 bases). The germline V gene encodes CDR1 SSHAT and CDR2 FNYEAQ (reference sequence). The CDR3 is 14 residues long. The CDR3 sequence: CASSPTGNTDTQYF. The CDR3 region has the DNA TGTGCTAGCAGCCCGACAGGAAACACAGATACGCAGTATTTT.

In its sample, this clonotype was seen many times. V gene TRBV6-5 combines with J gene TRBJ1-2, with a weak D call TRBD1 (6 bases). CDR3 length: 14 residues. The V end lost 0 bases, the J end lost 3 bases, and 8 bases lay between the germline ends. Germline loops: CDR1 MNHEY, CDR2 SVGAGI. The CDR3 spells CASSYSTGHYGYTF. DNA of the CDR3: TGTGCCAGCAGTTACTCCACAGGGCACTATGGCTACACCTTC.

This clonotype turned up a few times. The chain recombines TRBV7-9 with TRBJ1-1; 8 bases are a match to TRBD1. This CDR3 has 16 residues. Germline V gene lookup returns CDR1 SEHNR and CDR2 FQNEAQ (reference sequence). The junction had 7 bases not matched to a gene; V was cut back by 1 base and J by 3 bases. The CDR3 protein is CASSLGTVTGDTEAFF. The CDR3 DNA follows: TGTGCCAGCAGCTTAGGTACGGTGACAGGGGACACTGAAGCTTTCTTT. The entire variable domain, with the rest obtained from reference TRBV7-9 and TRBJ1-1, is as follows: DTGVSQNPRHKITKRGQNVTFRCDPISEHNRLYWYRQTLGQGPEFLTYFQNEAQLEKSRLLSDRFSAERPKGSFSTLEIQRTEQGDSAMYLCASSLGTVTGDTEAFFGQGTRLTVV.

This clonotype was counted between two and nine times. The chain uses TRBV9 and TRBJ2-1, with 11 bases matching TRBD2. CDR1 and CDR2 from the germline V gene are SGDLS and YYNGEE. The CDR3 is made up of 15 amino acids. V shed 0 bases and J 7 bases; nucleotides not matched to a gene: 3. The CDR3 DNA is TGTGCCAGCAGCGTAGGGTCTAGCGGGAGGAATGAGCAGTTCTTC. Translation: CASSVGSSGRNEQFF. The full variable domain, with the rest looked up from reference TRBV9 and TRBJ2-1, is DSGVTQTPKHLITATGQRVTLRCSPRSGDLSVYWYQQSLDQGLQFLIQYYNGEERAKGNILERFSAQQFPDLHSELNLSSLELGDSALYFCASSVGSSGRNEQFFGPGTRLTVL.

The chain links TRBV7-2 to TRBJ2-7, with 8 bases fitting TRBD1. CDR1 and CDR2 (germline): SGHTA, FQGNSA. The CDR3 contains 14 residues. V lost 5 bases and J lost 9; bases outside the gene matches: 12. The CDR3 nucleotides are TGTGCCAGCAGCCCAGGTGGACAGGGCGGTGCGCAGTACTTC. It encodes CASSPGGQGGAQYF.

This clonotype came up many times. The chain is built from TRBV28 and TRBJ2-4, with D unresolved. This CDR3 region has 14 residues. V was pared by 4 bases and J by 8 bases, with 15 bases between. The germline V gene encodes CDR1 MDHEN and CDR2 SYDVKM. The CDR3 reads CASSSTTPRDIQYF. CDR3 DNA sequence: TGTGCCAGCAGTTCAACGACTCCTCGGGACATTCAGTACTTC.

This clonotype was observed at least ten times. CDR3 coding DNA: TGTGCCAGCAGTTTTATGCGGGACAGGGGTTACAATGAGCAGTTCTTC. Translation gives CASSFMRDRGYNEQFF. The genes are TRBV12-3 or TRBV12-4 and TRBJ2-1, with 10 nucleotides matching TRBD1. The CDR3 runs 16 residues. Trimming took 3 bases from V and 4 from J; bases not matched to a gene: 6.

Ten or more counts support this clonotype. The chain couples TRBV4-3 to TRBJ2-4; no clear D. Germline loops: CDR1 LGHNA, CDR2 YSLEER. The CDR3 is 14 amino acids. V shed 1 base and J shed 3 bases, with 7 bases lying between them. The CDR3 reads CASSQGLSKNIQYF. CDR3 coding DNA: TGCGCCAGCAGCCAAGGGCTCAGCAAAAACATTCAGTACTTC.

The chain links TRBV28 to TRBJ2-5, with no clear D. CDR1 MDHEN and CDR2 SYDVKM come from the germline V gene. Trimming pared 3 bases from V and 6 bases from J, leaving 11 bases between. The CDR3 consists of 13 residues. This chain's CDR3 is CASSFVGTKTQYF. CDR3 nucleotides: TGTGCCAGCAGTTTCGTGGGAACAAAGACCCAGTACTTC. Supplemented by reference TRBV28 and TRBJ2-5, the full variable domain reads DVKVTQSSRYLVKRTGEKVFLECVQDMDHENMFWYRQDPGLGLRLIYFSYDVKMKEKGDIPEGYSVSREKKERFSLILESASTNQTSMYLCASSFVGTKTQYFGPGTRLLVL.

The chain links TRBV5-6 to TRBJ2-5; TRBD1 aligns across 12 bases. Germline assignment: CDR1 SGHDT and CDR2 YYEEEE. V lost 3 bases and J lost 6; bases outside the gene matches: 3. This CDR3 comprises 14 residues. In nucleotides, the CDR3 is TGTGCCAGCAGCTGGGGACAGGGGGCGAAGACCCAGTACTTC. It translates to CASSWGQGAKTQYF.

The gene calls are TRBV5-1 and TRBJ1-2; the D gene is possibly TRBD1 (5 bases). Trimming left V 2 bases short and J 8 bases short, with 16 bases between. The CDR3 spans 14 residues. Germline assignment: CDR1 SGHRS and CDR2 YFSETQ. The CDR3 loop reads CASSFRGATGGYTF. CDR3 DNA sequence: TGCGCCAGCAGCTTTCGGGGCGCAACGGGCGGCTACACCTTC. The complete variable domain, with remaining parts taken from reference TRBV5-1 and TRBJ1-2, reads KAGVTQTPRYLIKTRGQQVTLSCSPISGHRSVSWYQQTPGQGLQFLFEYFSETQRNKGNFPGRFSGRQFSNSRSEMNVSTLELGDSALYLCASSFRGATGGYTFGSGTRLTVV.